This T cell receptor beta chain was retrieved from a study of shared clonotypes between healthy human individuals. Turning to the study itself: Used for every donor were three CD4 naive, three CD4 memory, two CD8 naive and one CD8 memory plate.

The assay was immunoSEQ multiplex PCR, and TCRdb's table has in-frame clones only and misses some. This table holds 2 million to 2.5 million clones, almost 96% found once. CDR1 and CDR2 (germline): SGHNT, YYREEE (reference sequence). CDR3 length equals 15 residues. Trimming stripped 0 bases from V and 1 base from J, with 10 bases between. This TCR was sampled from a man between 18 and 35 years old in good health. The chain couples TRBV5-4 to TRBJ2-5; D is uncertain. Material: naive CD4+ T cells sorted from blood. Subset noted: CD45RA+ positively selected. This CDR3 reads CASSLGLVAQETQYF. CDR3 in DNA: TGTGCCAGCAGCTTGGGCCTGGTAGCCCAAGAGACCCAGTACTTC.